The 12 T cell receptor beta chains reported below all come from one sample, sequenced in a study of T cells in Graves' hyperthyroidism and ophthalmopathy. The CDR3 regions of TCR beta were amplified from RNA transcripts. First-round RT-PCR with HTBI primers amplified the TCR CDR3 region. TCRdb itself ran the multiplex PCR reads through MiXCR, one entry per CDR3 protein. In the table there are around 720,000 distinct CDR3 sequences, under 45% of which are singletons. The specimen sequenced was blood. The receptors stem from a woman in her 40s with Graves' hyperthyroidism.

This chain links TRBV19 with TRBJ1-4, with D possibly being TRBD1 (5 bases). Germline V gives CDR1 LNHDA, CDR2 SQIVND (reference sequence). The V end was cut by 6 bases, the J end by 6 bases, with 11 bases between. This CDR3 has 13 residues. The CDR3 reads CASSQQADEKLFF. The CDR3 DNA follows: TGTGCCAGTAGCCAACAGGCCGATGAAAAACTGTTTTTT. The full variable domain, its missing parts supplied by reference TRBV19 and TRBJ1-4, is DGGITQSPKYLFRKEGQNVTLSCEQNLNHDAMYWYRQDPGQGLRLIYYSQIVNDFQKGDIAEGYSVSREKKESFPLTVTSAQKNPTAFYLCASSQQADEKLFFGSGTQLSVL.

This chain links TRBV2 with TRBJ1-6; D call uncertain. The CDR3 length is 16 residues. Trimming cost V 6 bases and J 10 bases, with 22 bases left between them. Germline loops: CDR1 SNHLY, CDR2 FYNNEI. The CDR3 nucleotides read TGTGCCAGCAGGGTCGCAGGAGGGTCGGCCGGATCACCCCTCCACTTT. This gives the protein CASRVAGGSAGSPLHF. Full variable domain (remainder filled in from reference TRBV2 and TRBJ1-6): EPEVTQTPSHQVTQMGQEVILRCVPISNHLYFYWYRQILGQKVEFLVSFYNNEISEKSEIFDDQFSVERPDGSNFTLKIRSTKLEDSAMYFCASRVAGGSAGSPLHFGNGTRLTVT.

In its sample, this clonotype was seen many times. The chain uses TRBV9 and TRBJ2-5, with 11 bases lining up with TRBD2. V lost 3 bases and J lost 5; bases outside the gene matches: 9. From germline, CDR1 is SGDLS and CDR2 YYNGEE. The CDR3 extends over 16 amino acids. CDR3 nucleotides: TGTGCCAGCAGCGGTGTGAGACTAGCGGGGAGTGAGACCCAGTACTTC. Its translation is CASSGVRLAGSETQYF.

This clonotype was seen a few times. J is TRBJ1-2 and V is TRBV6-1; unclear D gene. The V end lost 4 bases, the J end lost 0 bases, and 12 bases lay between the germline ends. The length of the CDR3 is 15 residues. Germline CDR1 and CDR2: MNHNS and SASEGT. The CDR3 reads CASSAPETSNYGYTF. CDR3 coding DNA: TGTGCCAGCAGTGCCCCAGAGACCTCTAACTATGGCTACACCTTC.

The CDR3: CASSQGQVINQPQHF. CDR3 DNA sequence: TGTGCCAGCAGCCAAGGGCAGGTCATCAATCAGCCCCAGCATTTT. The rearrangement links TRBV3-1 to TRBJ1-5, with D unresolved. The CDR3 is made up of 15 amino acids. The germline gives CDR1 LGHDT, CDR2 YNNKEL (reference sequence). Trimming left V 1 base short and J 3 bases short, with 10 bases between.

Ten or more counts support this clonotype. This CDR3 is CSGWFPGANVLTF. The CDR3 nucleotides are TGCAGCGGGTGGTTTCCTGGGGCCAACGTCCTGACTTTC. The V gene is TRBV29-1, the J gene TRBJ2-6; no clear D. This CDR3 region has 13 residues. The germline gives CDR1 SQVTM, CDR2 ANQGSEA. With 7 bases removed from V and 2 bases from J, the gap between germline ends came to 9 bases.

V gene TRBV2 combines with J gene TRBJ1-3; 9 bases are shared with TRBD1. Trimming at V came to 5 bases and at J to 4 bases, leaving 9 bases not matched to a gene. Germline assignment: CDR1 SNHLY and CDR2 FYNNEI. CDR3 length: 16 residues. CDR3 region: CASSIGQGILGNTIYF. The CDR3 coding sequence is TGTGCCAGCAGTATCGGACAGGGGATACTCGGAAACACCATATATTTT.

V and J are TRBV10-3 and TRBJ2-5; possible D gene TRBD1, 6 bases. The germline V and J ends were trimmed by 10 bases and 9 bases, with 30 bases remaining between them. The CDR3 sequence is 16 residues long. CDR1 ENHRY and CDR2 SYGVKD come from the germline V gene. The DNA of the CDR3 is TGTGCCAGCAGATCGGGATGGACAGTTCGAGACAGGCCCCAGTACTTC. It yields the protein CASRSGWTVRDRPQYF.

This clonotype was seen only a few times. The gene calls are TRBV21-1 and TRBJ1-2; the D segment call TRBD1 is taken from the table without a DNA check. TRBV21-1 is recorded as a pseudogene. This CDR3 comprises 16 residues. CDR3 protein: CASSKWSGGRNYGYTF. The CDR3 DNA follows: TGTGCCAGCAGCAAATGGTCAGGGGGCAGGAACTATGGCTACACCTTC.

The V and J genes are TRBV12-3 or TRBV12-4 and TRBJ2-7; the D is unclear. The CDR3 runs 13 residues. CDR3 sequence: CASAVGVTYEQYF. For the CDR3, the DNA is TGTGCTAGTGCGGTAGGTGTAACCTACGAGCAGTACTTC.

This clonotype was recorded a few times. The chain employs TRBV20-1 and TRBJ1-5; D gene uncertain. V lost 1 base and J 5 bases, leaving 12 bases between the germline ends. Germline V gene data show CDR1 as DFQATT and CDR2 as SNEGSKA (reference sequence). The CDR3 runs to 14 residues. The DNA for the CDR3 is TGCAGTGCTAGAGGTGGAGGAGTGGATCAGCCCCAGCATTTT. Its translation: CSARGGGVDQPQHF.

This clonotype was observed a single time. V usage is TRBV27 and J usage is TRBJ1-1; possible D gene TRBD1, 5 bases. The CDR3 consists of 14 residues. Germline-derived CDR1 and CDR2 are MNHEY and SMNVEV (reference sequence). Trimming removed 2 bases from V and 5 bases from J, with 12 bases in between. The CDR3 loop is CASSLGTTSTEAFF. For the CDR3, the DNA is TGTGCCAGCAGTTTAGGGACGACGAGTACTGAAGCTTTCTTT.